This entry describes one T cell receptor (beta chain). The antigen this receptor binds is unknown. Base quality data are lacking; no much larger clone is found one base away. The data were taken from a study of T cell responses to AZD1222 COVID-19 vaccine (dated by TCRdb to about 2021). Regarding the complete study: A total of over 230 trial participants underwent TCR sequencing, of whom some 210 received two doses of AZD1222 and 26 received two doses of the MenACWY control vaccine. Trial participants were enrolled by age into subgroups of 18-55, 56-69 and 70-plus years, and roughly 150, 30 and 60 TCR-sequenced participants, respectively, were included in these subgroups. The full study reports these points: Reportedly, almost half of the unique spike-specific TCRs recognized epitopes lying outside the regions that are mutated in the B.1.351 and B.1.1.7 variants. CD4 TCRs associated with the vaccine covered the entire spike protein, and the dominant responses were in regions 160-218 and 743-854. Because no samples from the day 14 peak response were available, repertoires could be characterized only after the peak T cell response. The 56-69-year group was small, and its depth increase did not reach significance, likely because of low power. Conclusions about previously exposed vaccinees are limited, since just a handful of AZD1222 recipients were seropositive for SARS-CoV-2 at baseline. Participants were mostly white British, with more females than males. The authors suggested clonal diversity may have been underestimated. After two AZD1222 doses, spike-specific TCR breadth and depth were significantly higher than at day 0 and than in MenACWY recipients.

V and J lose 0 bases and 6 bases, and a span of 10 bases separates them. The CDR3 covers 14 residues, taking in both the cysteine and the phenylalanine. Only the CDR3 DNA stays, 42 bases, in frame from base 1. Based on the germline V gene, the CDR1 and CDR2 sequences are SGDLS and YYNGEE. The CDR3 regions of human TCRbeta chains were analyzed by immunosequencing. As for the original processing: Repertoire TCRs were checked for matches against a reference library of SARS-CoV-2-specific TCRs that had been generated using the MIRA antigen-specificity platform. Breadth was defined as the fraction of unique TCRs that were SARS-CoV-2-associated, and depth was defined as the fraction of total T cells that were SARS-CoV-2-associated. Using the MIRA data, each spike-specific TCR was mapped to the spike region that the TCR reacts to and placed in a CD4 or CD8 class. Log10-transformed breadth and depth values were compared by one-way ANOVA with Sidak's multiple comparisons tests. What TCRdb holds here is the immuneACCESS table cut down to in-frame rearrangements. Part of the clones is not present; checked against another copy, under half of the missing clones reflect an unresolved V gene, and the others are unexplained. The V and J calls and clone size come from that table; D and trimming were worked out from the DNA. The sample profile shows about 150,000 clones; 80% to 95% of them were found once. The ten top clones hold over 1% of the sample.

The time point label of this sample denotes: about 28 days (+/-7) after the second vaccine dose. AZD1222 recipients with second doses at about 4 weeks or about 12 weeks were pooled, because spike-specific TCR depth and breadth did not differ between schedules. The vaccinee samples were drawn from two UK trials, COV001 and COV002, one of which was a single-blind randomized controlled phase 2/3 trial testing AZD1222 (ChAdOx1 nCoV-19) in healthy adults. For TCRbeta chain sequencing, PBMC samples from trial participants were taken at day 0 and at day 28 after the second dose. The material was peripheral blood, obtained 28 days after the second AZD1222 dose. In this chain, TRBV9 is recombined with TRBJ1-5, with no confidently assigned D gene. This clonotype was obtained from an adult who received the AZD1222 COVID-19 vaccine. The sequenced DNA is TGTGCCAGCAGCGTAGAAGGCGTCCTTCAGCCCCAGCATTTT. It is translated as CASSVEGVLQPQHF.